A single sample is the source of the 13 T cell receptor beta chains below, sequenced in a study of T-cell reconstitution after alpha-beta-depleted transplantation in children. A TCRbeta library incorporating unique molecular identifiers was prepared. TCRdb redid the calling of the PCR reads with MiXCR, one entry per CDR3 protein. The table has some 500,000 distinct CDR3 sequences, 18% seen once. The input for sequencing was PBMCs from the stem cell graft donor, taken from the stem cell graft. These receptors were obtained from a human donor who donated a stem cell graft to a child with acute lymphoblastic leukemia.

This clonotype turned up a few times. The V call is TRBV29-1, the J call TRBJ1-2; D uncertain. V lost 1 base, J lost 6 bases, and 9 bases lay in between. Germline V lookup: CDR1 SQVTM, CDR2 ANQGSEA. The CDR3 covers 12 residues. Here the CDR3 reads CSVEAPPHGYTF. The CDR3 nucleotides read TGCAGCGTTGAAGCCCCCCCTCATGGCTACACCTTC.

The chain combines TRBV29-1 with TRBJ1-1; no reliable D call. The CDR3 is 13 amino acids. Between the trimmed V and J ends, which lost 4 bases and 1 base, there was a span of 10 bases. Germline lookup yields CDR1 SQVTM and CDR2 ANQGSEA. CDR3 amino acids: CSVVLQENTEAFF. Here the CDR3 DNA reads TGCAGCGTTGTATTGCAGGAGAACACTGAAGCTTTCTTT.

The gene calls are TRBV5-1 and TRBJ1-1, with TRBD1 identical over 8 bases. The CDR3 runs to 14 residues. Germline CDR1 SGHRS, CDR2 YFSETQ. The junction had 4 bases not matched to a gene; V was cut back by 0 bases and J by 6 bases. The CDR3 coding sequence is TGCGCCAGCAGCTTGGCAGGGGGCGCTTCTGAAGCTTTCTTT. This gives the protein CASSLAGGASEAFF.

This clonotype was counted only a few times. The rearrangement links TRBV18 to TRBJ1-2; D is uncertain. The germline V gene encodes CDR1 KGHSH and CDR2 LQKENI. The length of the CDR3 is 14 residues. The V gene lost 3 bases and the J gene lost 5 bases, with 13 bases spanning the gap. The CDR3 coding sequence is TGTGCCAGCTCACCTTACCGGATCCCTTATGGCTACACCTTC. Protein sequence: CASSPYRIPYGYTF.

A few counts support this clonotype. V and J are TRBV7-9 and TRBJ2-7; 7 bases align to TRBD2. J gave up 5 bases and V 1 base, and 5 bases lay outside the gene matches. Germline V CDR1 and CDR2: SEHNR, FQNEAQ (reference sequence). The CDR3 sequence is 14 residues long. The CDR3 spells CASSLESLAHEQYF. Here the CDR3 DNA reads TGTGCCAGCAGCTTAGAGTCACTAGCGCACGAGCAGTACTTC.

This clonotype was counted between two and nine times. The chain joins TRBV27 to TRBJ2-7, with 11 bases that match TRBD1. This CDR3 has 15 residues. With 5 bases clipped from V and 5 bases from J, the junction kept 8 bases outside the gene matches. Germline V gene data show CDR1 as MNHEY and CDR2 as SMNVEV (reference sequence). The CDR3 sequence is CASSLRGTGGHEQYF. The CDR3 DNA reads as TGTGCCAGCAGTCTCCGGGGGACAGGGGGGCACGAGCAGTACTTC.

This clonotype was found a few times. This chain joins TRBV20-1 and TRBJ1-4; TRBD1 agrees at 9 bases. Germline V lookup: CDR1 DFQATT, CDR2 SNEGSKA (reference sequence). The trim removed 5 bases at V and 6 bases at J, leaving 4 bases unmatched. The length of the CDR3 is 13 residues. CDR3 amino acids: CSAGDRADEKLFF. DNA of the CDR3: TGCAGTGCTGGGGACAGGGCCGATGAAAAACTGTTTTTT.

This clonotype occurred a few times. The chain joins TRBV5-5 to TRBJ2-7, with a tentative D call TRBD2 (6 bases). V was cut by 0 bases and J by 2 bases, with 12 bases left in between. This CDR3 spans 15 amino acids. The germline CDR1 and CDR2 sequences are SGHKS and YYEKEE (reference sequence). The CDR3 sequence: CASSLEDGSAYEQYF. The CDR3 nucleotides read TGTGCCAGCAGCTTGGAGGACGGGAGCGCCTACGAGCAGTACTTC.

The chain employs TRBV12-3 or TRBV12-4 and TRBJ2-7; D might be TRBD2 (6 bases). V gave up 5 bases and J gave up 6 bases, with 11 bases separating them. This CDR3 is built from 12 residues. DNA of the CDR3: TGTGCCAGCAGTCCTACTAGCCTCGAGCAGTACTTC. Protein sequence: CASSPTSLEQYF.

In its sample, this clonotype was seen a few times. CDR3 loop: CSARARTSGFTDTQYF. The DNA of the CDR3 is TGCAGTGCTAGAGCGCGGACTAGCGGATTCACAGATACGCAGTATTTT. The chain joins TRBV20-1 to TRBJ2-3, with 10 bases matching TRBD2. The J segment lost 2 bases and the V segment lost 1 base, leaving 6 bases of the junction unmatched. The germline V gene has CDR1 DFQATT and CDR2 SNEGSKA (reference sequence). CDR3 size: 16 residues.

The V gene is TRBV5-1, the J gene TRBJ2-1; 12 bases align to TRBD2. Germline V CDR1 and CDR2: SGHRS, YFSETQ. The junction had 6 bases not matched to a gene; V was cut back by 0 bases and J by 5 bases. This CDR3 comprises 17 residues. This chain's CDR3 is CASSLVSSGRANNEQFF. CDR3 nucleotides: TGCGCCAGCAGCTTGGTGTCTAGCGGGAGGGCCAACAATGAGCAGTTCTTC.

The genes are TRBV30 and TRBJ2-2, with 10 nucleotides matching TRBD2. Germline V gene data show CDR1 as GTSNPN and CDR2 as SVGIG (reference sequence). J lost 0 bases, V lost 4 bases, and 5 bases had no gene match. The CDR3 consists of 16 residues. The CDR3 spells CAWNGLAEANTGELFF. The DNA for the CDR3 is TGTGCCTGGAACGGACTAGCGGAAGCGAACACCGGGGAGCTGTTTTTT.

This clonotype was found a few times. The CDR3 loop is CASISRGRGNTEAFF. The CDR3 nucleotides are TGTGCCAGTATCTCCAGGGGGCGCGGGAACACTGAAGCTTTCTTT. The rearrangement links TRBV19 to TRBJ1-1, with 8 bases lining up with TRBD1. Germline V lookup: CDR1 LNHDA, CDR2 SQIVND (reference sequence). The CDR3 spans 15 residues. The J segment lost 1 base and the V segment lost 7 bases, leaving 8 bases of the junction unmatched.